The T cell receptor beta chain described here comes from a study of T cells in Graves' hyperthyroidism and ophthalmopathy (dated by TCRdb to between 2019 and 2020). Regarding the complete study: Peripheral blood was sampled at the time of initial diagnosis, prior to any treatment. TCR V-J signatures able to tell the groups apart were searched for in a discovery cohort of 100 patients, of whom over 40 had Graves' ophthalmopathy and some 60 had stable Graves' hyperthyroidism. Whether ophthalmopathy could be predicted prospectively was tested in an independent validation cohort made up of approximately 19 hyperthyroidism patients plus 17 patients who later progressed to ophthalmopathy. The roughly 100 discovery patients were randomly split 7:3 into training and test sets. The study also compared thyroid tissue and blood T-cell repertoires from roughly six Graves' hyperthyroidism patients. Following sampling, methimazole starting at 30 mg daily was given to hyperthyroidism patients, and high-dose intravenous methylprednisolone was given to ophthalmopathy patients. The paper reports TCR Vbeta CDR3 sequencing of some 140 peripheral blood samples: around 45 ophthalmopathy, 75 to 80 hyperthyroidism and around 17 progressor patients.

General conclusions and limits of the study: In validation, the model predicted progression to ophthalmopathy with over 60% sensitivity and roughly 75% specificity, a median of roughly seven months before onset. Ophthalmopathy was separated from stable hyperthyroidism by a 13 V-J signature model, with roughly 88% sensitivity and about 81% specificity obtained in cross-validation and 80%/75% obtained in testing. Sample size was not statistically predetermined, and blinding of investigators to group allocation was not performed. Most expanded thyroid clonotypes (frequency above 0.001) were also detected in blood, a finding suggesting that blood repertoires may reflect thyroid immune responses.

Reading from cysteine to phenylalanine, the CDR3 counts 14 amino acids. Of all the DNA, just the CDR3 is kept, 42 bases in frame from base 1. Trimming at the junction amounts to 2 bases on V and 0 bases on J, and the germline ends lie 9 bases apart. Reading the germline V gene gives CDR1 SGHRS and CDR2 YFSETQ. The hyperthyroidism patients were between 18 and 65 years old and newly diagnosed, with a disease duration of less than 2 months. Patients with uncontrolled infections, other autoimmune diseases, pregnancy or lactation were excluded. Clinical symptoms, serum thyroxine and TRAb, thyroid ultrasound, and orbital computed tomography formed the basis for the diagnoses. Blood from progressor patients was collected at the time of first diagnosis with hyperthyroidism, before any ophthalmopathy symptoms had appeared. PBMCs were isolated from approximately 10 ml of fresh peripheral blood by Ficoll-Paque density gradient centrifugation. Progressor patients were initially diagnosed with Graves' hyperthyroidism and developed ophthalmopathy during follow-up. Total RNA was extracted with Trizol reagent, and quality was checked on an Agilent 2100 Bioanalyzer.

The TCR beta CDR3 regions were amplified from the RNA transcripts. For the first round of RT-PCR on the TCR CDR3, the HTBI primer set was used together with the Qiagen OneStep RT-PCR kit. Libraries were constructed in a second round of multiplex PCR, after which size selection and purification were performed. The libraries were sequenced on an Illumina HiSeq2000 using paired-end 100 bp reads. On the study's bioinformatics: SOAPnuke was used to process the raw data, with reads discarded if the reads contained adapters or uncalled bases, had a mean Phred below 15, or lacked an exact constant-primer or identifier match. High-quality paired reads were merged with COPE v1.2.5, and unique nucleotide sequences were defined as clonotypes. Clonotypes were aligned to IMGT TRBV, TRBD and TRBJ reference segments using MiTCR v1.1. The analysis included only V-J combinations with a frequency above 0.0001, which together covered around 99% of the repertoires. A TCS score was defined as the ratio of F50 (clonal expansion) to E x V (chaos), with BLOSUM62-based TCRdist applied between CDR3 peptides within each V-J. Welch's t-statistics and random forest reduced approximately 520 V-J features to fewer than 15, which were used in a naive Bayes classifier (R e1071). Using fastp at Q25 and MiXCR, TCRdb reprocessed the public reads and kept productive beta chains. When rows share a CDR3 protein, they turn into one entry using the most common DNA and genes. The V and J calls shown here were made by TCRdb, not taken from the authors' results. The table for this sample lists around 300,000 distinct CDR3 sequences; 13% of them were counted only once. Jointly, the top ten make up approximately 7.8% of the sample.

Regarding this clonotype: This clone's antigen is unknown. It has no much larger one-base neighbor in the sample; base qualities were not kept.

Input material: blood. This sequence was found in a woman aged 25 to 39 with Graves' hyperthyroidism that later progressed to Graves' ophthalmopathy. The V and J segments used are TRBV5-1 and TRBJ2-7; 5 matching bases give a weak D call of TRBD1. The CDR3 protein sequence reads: CASSFNGASYEQYF. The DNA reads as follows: TGCGCCAGCAGCTTCAATGGGGCCTCCTACGAGCAGTACTTC.